The sequence of this TCR beta chain was determined in a study of blood T cells in healthy people across ages. Notes on the study in general: Naive and antigen-experienced cells could not be conclusively compared, given unsorted PBMCs.

A note on this clonotype: What it recognizes is unknown.

For the second PCR, which ran for roughly 6 to 12 cycles, a sample-barcoded 5' primer and a J-beta primer mix were used. Via MiXCR, TCRdb re-called the 5' RACE reads, giving one row per CDR3 protein. The top ten clones hold approximately 20% of a sample with 1 million or so distinct CDR3 sequences, under 45% of them seen once. Aged about 6 to 100, donors were systemically healthy Caucasians from Russia. Per sample, extraction of total RNA gave at least 6 micrograms in every case. The TCR comes from a woman aged 55-69 years in good health. Sequences were obtained from blood.

The CDR3 here is CASSLQGGGRITEAFF. DNA for the CDR3: TGTGCCAGCAGCTTACAGGGAGGTGGGAGGATCACTGAAGCTTTCTTT. This sequence joins TRBV7-2 and TRBJ1-1; possibly TRBD1 for D (5 bases). The ends were cut back, 2 bases at V and 4 bases at J, with 17 bases in the middle. This CDR3 spans 16 amino acids. CDR1 SGHTA and CDR2 FQGNSA come from the germline V gene.